These 28 T cell receptor beta chains were sequenced from one sample in a study of blood T cells in healthy people across ages. The second PCR ran about 6 to 11 cycles with a sample-barcoded 5' primer and J-beta primers. TCRdb re-derived calls from the 5' RACE reads in MiXCR, one entry per CDR3 protein. Found here are under 1,000,000 distinct CDR3 sequences, about half of them singletons; the top ten hold less than 20%. The sample taken for sequencing was blood. The receptors derive from a man older than 75 in good health.

The chain carries TRBV20-1 and TRBJ2-5, with 9 positions matching TRBD2. The CDR3 spans 15 residues. V lost 4 bases, J lost 5 bases, and 11 bases stayed unmatched. CDR1 is DFQATT, CDR2 SNEGSKA, per germline (reference sequence). CDR3 nucleotide sequence: TGCAGTGCTACCCCTCCAGCGGGAGGAAGGGAGACCCAGTACTTC. Protein sequence: CSATPPAGGRETQYF.

The V and J genes are TRBV6-2 or TRBV6-3 and TRBJ2-7; maybe TRBD2 (5 bases). The V end lost 2 bases, the J end lost 4 bases, and 12 bases lay between the germline ends. CDR1 is MNHEY and CDR2 is SVGEGT in the germline V gene. The CDR3 is made up of 14 amino acids. The DNA of the CDR3 is TGTGCCAGCAGTTACGGGAGATTCCTGTACGAGCAGTACTTC. This encodes CASSYGRFLYEQYF.

The rearrangement uses TRBV7-9 and TRBJ2-1; 7 bases match TRBD2. The CDR3 extends over 16 amino acids. CDR1 and CDR2 from the germline V gene are SEHNR and FQNEAQ (reference sequence). The ends lost 4 bases at V and 7 bases at J; junction bases unmatched: 13. CDR3 protein: CASSSFRAGARNEQFF. The DNA of the CDR3 is TGTGCCAGCAGCTCATTTCGGGCGGGAGCGAGAAATGAGCAGTTCTTC. The full variable domain, rest sourced from reference TRBV7-9 and TRBJ2-1, is DTGVSQNPRHKITKRGQNVTFRCDPISEHNRLYWYRQTLGQGPEFLTYFQNEAQLEKSRLLSDRFSAERPKGSFSTLEIQRTEQGDSAMYLCASSSFRAGARNEQFFGPGTRLTVL.

This clonotype was detected a few times. This chain connects TRBV5-1 to TRBJ2-3, with 7 bases aligning to TRBD2. CDR3 length: 17 residues. The germline CDR1 and CDR2 sequences are SGHRS and YFSETQ. Trimming cost V 1 base and J 0 bases; bases outside gene matches: 8. CDR3 nucleotide sequence: TGCGCCAGCAGCTTGCAGGGAAGAGCGGGAAGCACAGATACGCAGTATTTT. As protein: CASSLQGRAGSTDTQYF.

As regards this clonotype: Just one base apart from a much larger clone, this may be a read error. CDR3 loop: CASSLNSMGQETQYF. The CDR3 region has the DNA TGCGCCAGCAGCCTTAACAGTATGGGGCAAGAGACCCAGTACTTC. V gene TRBV5-1 combines with J gene TRBJ2-5; D is undetermined. The CDR3 contains 15 residues. V lost 4 bases and J 2 bases, leaving 15 bases between the germline ends. The germline CDR1 and CDR2 sequences are SGHRS and YFSETQ.

The V and J genes are TRBV7-3 and TRBJ2-1, with unresolved D. This CDR3 is built from 16 residues. The germline V gene encodes CDR1 SGHTA and CDR2 FQGTGA. The V end was cut by 6 bases, the J end by 2 bases, with 17 bases between. The CDR3 loop is CASRQTGQSPYNEQFF. In DNA form, the CDR3 reads TGTGCCAGCAGGCAAACGGGCCAGAGTCCCTACAATGAGCAGTTCTTC.

There are a few counts of this clonotype. CDR3 residues: CASSFKRDFSYEQYF. The DNA for the CDR3 is TGTGCCAGCAGCTTCAAGCGGGACTTCTCCTACGAGCAGTACTTC. The rearrangement links TRBV7-2 to TRBJ2-7; 7 bases map to TRBD2. Per germline, CDR1 SGHTA and CDR2 FQGNSA. The CDR3 is 15 amino acids. The trim removed 3 bases at V and 0 bases at J, leaving 5 bases unmatched.

The gene calls are TRBV5-1 and TRBJ2-7; a weak D match, TRBD1 (5 bases). With 1 base removed from V and 5 bases from J, the gap between germline ends came to 16 bases. Germline V gives CDR1 SGHRS, CDR2 YFSETQ. The CDR3 has 15 amino acids. In DNA form, the CDR3 reads TGCGCCAGCAGCTTGTTTACGGCAGGGTCCGACGAGCAGTACTTC. Translating gives CASSLFTAGSDEQYF.

CDR3: CASSLGAPYNEQFF. The DNA for the CDR3 is TGTGCCAGCAGTCTTGGGGCTCCCTACAATGAGCAGTTCTTC. The chain has TRBV6-6 and TRBJ2-1; possibly TRBD1 for D (5 bases). V lost 5 bases and J 2 bases, leaving 10 bases between the germline ends. Per germline, CDR1 MNHNY and CDR2 SVGAGI (reference sequence). This CDR3 has 14 amino acids.

This chain links TRBV5-1 with TRBJ2-7; TRBD2 matches 13 bases. Per germline, CDR1 SGHRS and CDR2 YFSETQ. Losses at the gene ends were 3 bases for V and 2 bases for J; bases not matched to a gene: 8. The CDR3 contains 17 residues. CDR3 coding DNA: TGCGCCAGCAGCTCGACTAGCGGGAGGAGGGGTACCTACGAGCAGTACTTC. Its translation is CASSSTSGRRGTYEQYF.

This chain joins TRBV7-2 and TRBJ1-2; D gene unclear. Germline CDR1 and CDR2: SGHTA and FQGNSA. This CDR3 comprises 14 residues. Trimming took 5 bases from V and 4 from J, leaving 14 bases between them. In DNA form, the CDR3 reads TGTGCCAGCAGCGATAGCGTCCGATTCTATGGCTACACCTTC. Translation gives CASSDSVRFYGYTF.

This clonotype was seen a handful of times. The chain employs TRBV7-2 and TRBJ2-4, with no clear D. The CDR3 totals 17 residues. Trimming removed 9 bases from V and 0 bases from J, with 21 bases in between. Germline V CDR1 and CDR2: SGHTA, FQGNSA. The CDR3 coding sequence is TGTGCCAGTTCTACTCGGGTCGGCCTTAGAGCCAAAAACATTCAGTACTTC. This sequence encodes CASSTRVGLRAKNIQYF.

The table lists this clonotype with a few counts. The chain links TRBV10-3 to TRBJ2-5; 8 bases align to TRBD2. Germline loops: CDR1 ENHRY, CDR2 SYGVKD. This CDR3 contains 13 residues. V was pared by 11 bases and J by 1 base, with 6 bases of the junction left unmatched. The chain's CDR3 is CASAGGPQETQYF. CDR3 bases: TGTGCCTCCGCGGGGGGCCCCCAAGAGACCCAGTACTTC.

With respect to this clonotype: This may come from a read error, since a much larger clone is one base off. The chain is built from TRBV4-1 and TRBJ2-7; D unresolved. CDR3 length: 14 residues. The germline V gene has CDR1 MGHRA and CDR2 YSYEKL. V was cut by 4 bases and J by 7 bases, with 17 bases left in between. The DNA of the CDR3 is TGCGCCAGCAGCCTTCCTAATTCATACAATGAGCAGTACTTC. This encodes CASSLPNSYNEQYF.

The chain uses TRBV4-1 and TRBJ1-1, with D possibly TRBD1 on 5 matching bases. V was clipped by 6 bases and J by 8 bases, with 16 bases between them. The CDR3 spans 13 residues. Germline lookup yields CDR1 MGHRA and CDR2 YSYEKL. The CDR3 reads CASRPQGFAEAFF. The CDR3 bases are TGCGCCAGCAGACCCCAGGGTTTCGCGGAAGCTTTCTTT.

Only a few counts were recorded for this clonotype. V and J are TRBV5-5 and TRBJ2-5; perhaps D is TRBD1 or TRBD2 (6 bases each). CDR3 size: 16 residues. Trimming removed 3 bases at V and 2 bases at J, with 17 bases between. Germline V CDR1 and CDR2: SGHKS, YYEKEE (reference sequence). CDR3 loop: CASSSSIIGGQETQYF. In DNA, the CDR3 is TGTGCCAGCAGCTCCTCAATTATAGGGGGGCAAGAGACCCAGTACTTC.

This clonotype was seen at least ten times. This chain connects TRBV29-1 to TRBJ2-7; D gene unclear. With 4 bases removed from V and 0 bases from J, the gap between germline ends came to 13 bases. In germline, CDR1 is SQVTM, CDR2 ANQGSEA. The CDR3 runs 14 residues. The CDR3 protein is CSVAEYRSSYEQYF. The CDR3 DNA sequence: TGCAGCGTTGCGGAATACAGAAGCTCCTACGAGCAGTACTTC.

The V call is TRBV30, the J call TRBJ2-2; TRBD2 matches at 8 bases. This CDR3 spans 15 amino acids. V was clipped by 4 bases and J by 1 base; unmatched bases: 5. The germline V gene has CDR1 GTSNPN and CDR2 SVGIG (reference sequence). CDR3 region: CAWTRLAKNTGELFF. CDR3 bases: TGTGCCTGGACCCGACTAGCGAAGAACACCGGGGAGCTGTTTTTT.

The chain joins TRBV7-2 to TRBJ2-7; D remains unclear. Germline V CDR1 and CDR2: SGHTA, FQGNSA. Between the trimmed V and J ends, which lost 4 bases and 3 bases, there was a span of 13 bases. This CDR3 contains 14 residues. CDR3: CASSSAHGFYEQYF. As DNA, the CDR3 is TGTGCCAGCAGCTCCGCTCACGGATTCTACGAGCAGTACTTC.

Regarding this clonotype: One end of the junction varies from germline; a read error may be responsible. The CDR3 spells CASSFRGGADTRYF. CDR3 DNA: TGTGCCAGCAGTTTCAGAGGGGGAGCAGATACGCGGTATTTT. V gene TRBV12-3 or TRBV12-4 combines with J gene TRBJ2-3, with a weak D call TRBD1 (6 bases). CDR3 size: 14 residues.

About this clonotype itself: A junction end diverges from the germline sequence, so it may reflect a read error. V gene TRBV7-6 combines with J gene TRBJ2-7, with 9 bases that match TRBD2. The CDR3 has 15 amino acids. The germline CDR1 and CDR2 sequences are SGHVS and FNYEAQ. This CDR3 reads CPSSLDAGGPYEQYF. CDR3 bases: TGTCCCAGCAGCTTAGATGCGGGAGGGCCTTACGAGCAGTACTTC.

The J gene is TRBJ1-4, the V gene TRBV6-1; D is perhaps TRBD1 (5 bases). The CDR3 runs to 15 residues. Germline-derived CDR1 and CDR2 are MNHNS and SASEGT. The ends were cut back, 9 bases at V and 8 bases at J, with 22 bases in the middle. The CDR3 DNA sequence: TGTGCCAGTGGATCTGGAGGGGCCTATGCGGAAAAACTGTTTTTT. Residues: CASGSGGAYAEKLFF.

The chain carries TRBV29-1 and TRBJ2-7; D might be TRBD2 (6 bases). The germline V and J ends were trimmed by 1 base and 7 bases, with 11 bases remaining between them. The CDR3 contains 12 residues. Germline V lookup: CDR1 SQVTM, CDR2 ANQGSEA. The CDR3 sequence: CSVEGVADEQYF. In DNA form, the CDR3 reads TGCAGCGTTGAAGGTGTAGCGGATGAGCAGTACTTC.

V is TRBV20-1 and J is TRBJ2-1, with 7 bases fitting TRBD2. V dropped 1 base and J dropped 6; count of bases not matched to a gene: 21. The CDR3 is made up of 19 amino acids. The V gene's germline CDR1 is DFQATT and CDR2 SNEGSKA (reference sequence). The CDR3, as DNA: TGCAGTGCTAGAGTACTCGTCGGGAGGCTGGACGGATCCGGCAATGAGCAGTTCTTC. As protein: CSARVLVGRLDGSGNEQFF.

The chain is built from TRBV12-3 or TRBV12-4 and TRBJ2-1, with TRBD2 identical over 7 bases. V shed 1 base, J shed 4 bases, and the junction held 7 bases outside the gene matches. The length of the CDR3 is 16 residues. For the CDR3, the DNA is TGTGCCAGCAGTTTAGGTTCGTCTAGCGGTTACAATGAGCAGTTCTTC. This translates into CASSLGSSSGYNEQFF.

The V and J genes are TRBV19 and TRBJ1-1, with 7 bases fitting TRBD1. Per the germline V gene, CDR1 is LNHDA and CDR2 is SQIVND (reference sequence). The CDR3 consists of 11 residues. CDR3: CATGKYTEAFF. CDR3 sequence (DNA): TGTGCGACAGGGAAGTATACTGAAGCTTTCTTT. Variable domain in full (rest from reference TRBV19 and TRBJ1-1): DGGITQSPKYLFRKEGQNVTLSCEQNLNHDAMYWYRQDPGQGLRLIYYSQIVNDFQKGDIAEGYSVSREKKESFPLTVTSAQKNPTAFYLCATGKYTEAFFGQGTRLTVV.

V gene TRBV20-1 combines with J gene TRBJ2-7, with D uncertain. The CDR3 consists of 12 residues. CDR1 DFQATT and CDR2 SNEGSKA come from the germline V gene (reference sequence). V was shortened by 3 bases and J by 0 bases, with 6 bases between the two germline ends. This chain's CDR3 is CSARANSYEQYF. The CDR3, as DNA: TGCAGTGCTAGGGCCAACTCCTACGAGCAGTACTTC.

The chain links TRBV18 to TRBJ2-5; no clear D gene. Germline V lookup: CDR1 KGHSH, CDR2 LQKENI. V was trimmed by 2 bases and J by 4 bases, leaving 11 bases between them. The CDR3 has 14 amino acids. The CDR3 region has the DNA TGTGCCAGCTCACCAGAGACGCTCCCAGAGACCCAGTACTTC. Its translation: CASSPETLPETQYF.